Below, 21 T cell receptor beta chains from the same sample are listed, as sequenced in a study of T-cell memory formation after mild COVID-19. TCRdb called the 5' RACE reads again in MiXCR, with one record for every CDR3 protein. The sample lists around 300,000 distinct CDR3 sequences; just under 20% were seen once. Sample: PBMCs or a T cell subset sorted from them (not recorded which). The receptors come from a young man who had mild COVID-19 (a few samples of this study predate the infection). Cell type and time point are not known.

This clonotype was detected only a few times. The chain carries TRBV10-3 and TRBJ2-1; TRBD2 is a possible D gene (7 bases). From germline, CDR1 is ENHRY and CDR2 SYGVKD. V was shortened by 4 bases and J by 7 bases, with 14 bases between the two germline ends. The CDR3 is made up of 14 amino acids. The CDR3 sequence is CAISVLGGRNEQFF. CDR3 sequence (DNA): TGTGCCATCAGTGTGTTGGGGGGGCGAAATGAGCAGTTCTTC.

The V gene is TRBV6-1, the J gene TRBJ1-1; TRBD1 agrees at 7 bases. The CDR3 has 12 amino acids. Germline V CDR1 and CDR2: MNHNS, SASEGT. J was trimmed by 11 bases and V by 6 bases; bases with no gene match: 9. CDR3 nucleotides: TGTGCCAGCAGCTTTGACAGGGCCGGGGCTTTCTTT. It specifies CASSFDRAGAFF.

This clonotype was observed at least ten times. The chain couples TRBV4-1 to TRBJ2-5; weak D call: TRBD2 (6 bases). V lost 4 bases to trimming and J lost 7 bases, with 19 bases between them. The V gene's germline CDR1 is MGHRA and CDR2 YSYEKL. The CDR3 length is 15 residues. The CDR3 sequence: CASSRVWGVRGTQYF. CDR3 nucleotides: TGCGCCAGCAGCCGAGTCTGGGGGGTTCGAGGGACCCAGTACTTC.

The chain carries TRBV24-1 and TRBJ1-2; 7 bases line up with TRBD1. The CDR3 runs 14 residues. The germline V gene encodes CDR1 KGHDR and CDR2 SFDVKD. V lost 11 bases, J lost 7 bases, and 15 bases stayed unmatched. The CDR3 DNA reads as TGTGCCAGCTTTCTACGGAGGGACAGAGGTGGCTACACCTTC. Encoded protein: CASFLRRDRGGYTF.

The chain uses TRBV7-9 and TRBJ2-7; D ambiguous. This CDR3 spans 11 amino acids. With 11 bases removed from V and 6 bases from J, the gap between germline ends came to 14 bases. Germline loops: CDR1 SEHNR, CDR2 FQNEAQ (reference sequence). CDR3 in amino acids: CASSIGSEQYF. The CDR3 bases are TGTGCCTCTTCCATCGGTTCCGAGCAGTACTTC.

Only one count was recorded for this clonotype. The chain has TRBV5-6 and TRBJ2-2; the D is unclear. CDR3 length: 14 amino acids. The germline gives CDR1 SGHDT, CDR2 YYEEEE. V was trimmed by 4 bases and J by 2 bases, leaving 9 bases between them. CDR3 region: CASSPSENTGELFF. The CDR3 DNA reads TGTGCCAGCAGCCCTAGTGAAAACACCGGGGAGCTGTTTTTT.

This clonotype was seen more than once but under ten times. V usage is TRBV12-3 or TRBV12-4 and J usage is TRBJ1-2; no firm D call. The CDR3 is made up of 12 amino acids. The V end lost 6 bases, the J end lost 7 bases, and 12 bases lay between the germline ends. For the CDR3, the DNA is TGTGCCAGCAGGCCCACGGGAGGTGGCTACACCTTC. It codes for CASRPTGGGYTF.

The rearrangement joins TRBV28 to TRBJ2-5; 10 bases align to TRBD2. CDR3 length: 14 amino acids. Trimming removed 7 bases from V and 3 bases from J; junction bases left unmatched: 5. In germline, CDR1 is MDHEN, CDR2 SYDVKM. CDR3 in DNA: TGTGCCAGCACCCTCGGGACTAGCGAAGAGACCCAGTACTTC. This gives the protein CASTLGTSEETQYF.

This clonotype was counted only a few times. The rearrangement uses TRBV5-1 and TRBJ2-5; D not certain. Trimming cost V 3 bases and J 1 base, with 10 bases left between them. Looked up from germline, CDR1 is SGHRS and CDR2 is YFSETQ. The CDR3 extends over 14 amino acids. The CDR3 sequence is CASSWSRLQETQYF. The CDR3 DNA follows: TGCGCCAGCAGCTGGAGCAGGCTCCAAGAGACCCAGTACTTC.

This clonotype occurred a few times. This chain joins TRBV7-9 and TRBJ1-4, with 7 bases fitting TRBD1. The CDR3 has 15 residues. V lost 4 bases and J lost 8; bases outside the gene matches: 10. Germline V gene sequence: CDR1 SEHNR, CDR2 FQNEAQ (reference sequence). The chain's CDR3 is CASSSSDRSKEKLFF. The CDR3 DNA sequence: TGTGCCAGCAGCTCCTCGGACAGGTCCAAAGAAAAACTGTTTTTT.

The rearrangement joins TRBV20-1 to TRBJ2-1; TRBD2 matches 7 bases. Per germline, CDR1 DFQATT and CDR2 SNEGSKA (reference sequence). The CDR3 contains 14 residues. Trimming removed 6 bases from V and 8 bases from J; junction bases left unmatched: 13. Here the CDR3 reads CSADRDGGYDEQFF. CDR3 sequence (DNA): TGCAGTGCAGACCGGGACGGGGGGTACGATGAGCAGTTCTTC.

This clonotype has more than one count but fewer than ten. The chain recombines TRBV5-1 with TRBJ2-1; possible D gene TRBD1, 5 bases. Germline assignment: CDR1 SGHRS and CDR2 YFSETQ. V lost 0 bases to trimming and J lost 9 bases, with 7 bases between them. The CDR3 has 12 amino acids. In DNA form, the CDR3 reads TGCGCCAGCAGCTTGGTGCAGGGTGAGCAGTTCTTC. Protein sequence: CASSLVQGEQFF.

V is TRBV29-1 and J is TRBJ2-5; perhaps TRBD1 as D (5 bases). V dropped 5 bases and J dropped 1 base, with 8 bases sitting between them. CDR1 and CDR2 from the germline V gene are SQVTM and ANQGSEA. The CDR3 spans 12 residues. The CDR3 sequence: CSVRQSQETQYF. The DNA for the CDR3 is TGCAGCGTTAGACAGAGCCAAGAGACCCAGTACTTC.

The rearrangement links TRBV9 to TRBJ2-2, with D perhaps TRBD1 (6 bases). Germline-derived CDR1 and CDR2 are SGDLS and YYNGEE. The V and J ends lost 3 bases and 4 bases respectively, with 10 bases between them. This CDR3 comprises 14 residues. The CDR3 nucleotides are TGTGCCAGCAGCGCAGGGGCCCTCACCGGGGAGCTGTTTTTT. Amino acids: CASSAGALTGELFF.

The J gene is TRBJ1-2, the V gene TRBV9; 9 nucleotides agree with TRBD1. Germline CDR1 SGDLS, CDR2 YYNGEE. The CDR3 is made up of 16 amino acids. The ends lost 3 bases at V and 7 bases at J; junction bases unmatched: 13. CDR3 sequence: CASSAAGTGLLGGYTF. In DNA, the CDR3 is TGTGCCAGCAGCGCAGCGGGGACAGGGCTCTTAGGTGGCTACACCTTC.

This clonotype was detected only a few times. The chain uses TRBV7-9 and TRBJ2-2; D uncertain. Per the germline V gene, CDR1 is SEHNR and CDR2 is FQNEAQ (reference sequence). The CDR3 extends over 15 amino acids. Trimming left V 3 bases short and J 3 bases short, with 11 bases between. CDR3 coding DNA: TGTGCCAGCAGCTTGGTCCGGTCGGACACCGGGGAGCTGTTTTTT. Amino acid sequence: CASSLVRSDTGELFF. The complete variable domain, with remaining parts taken from reference TRBV7-9 and TRBJ2-2, reads DTGVSQNPRHKITKRGQNVTFRCDPISEHNRLYWYRQTLGQGPEFLTYFQNEAQLEKSRLLSDRFSAERPKGSFSTLEIQRTEQGDSAMYLCASSLVRSDTGELFFGEGSRLTVL.

The sample holds a few counts of this clonotype. The CDR3 sequence: CASSSPTGGLETQYF. The CDR3 region has the DNA TGTGCCAGCAGCTCTCCCACAGGGGGGTTGGAGACCCAGTACTTC. The J gene is TRBJ2-5, the V gene TRBV7-2, with 8 bases aligning to TRBD1. CDR3 length: 15 residues. The V gene's germline CDR1 is SGHTA and CDR2 FQGNSA. With 4 bases clipped from V and 5 bases from J, the junction kept 9 bases outside the gene matches.

The chain couples TRBV12-3 or TRBV12-4 to TRBJ2-3, with 8 bases aligning to TRBD2. J gave up 7 bases and V 7 bases, and 10 bases lay outside the gene matches. The CDR3 covers 14 residues. CDR3: CASNLSGGTHTQYF. CDR3 in DNA: TGTGCCAGCAATCTAAGCGGGGGTACGCATACGCAGTATTTT.

This clonotype was observed a handful of times. The V gene is TRBV9, the J gene TRBJ1-6; D is possibly TRBD1 (6 bases). The V end lost 0 bases, the J end lost 10 bases, and 11 bases lay between the germline ends. Germline assignment: CDR1 SGDLS and CDR2 YYNGEE. The CDR3 runs 14 residues. CDR3 coding DNA: TGTGCCAGCAGCGTAGCAGGGGCTAGGTCACCCCTCCACTTT. This translates into CASSVAGARSPLHF.

This chain connects TRBV4-3 to TRBJ1-4, with 7 positions matching TRBD1. The CDR3 length is 15 residues. J lost 6 bases, V lost 2 bases, and 6 bases had no gene match. Per the germline V gene, CDR1 is LGHNA and CDR2 is YSLEER. The CDR3 protein is CASSQRDRVDEKLFF. The CDR3, as DNA: TGCGCCAGCAGCCAACGTGACAGGGTAGATGAAAAACTGTTTTTT.

This clonotype was counted a few times. The chain combines TRBV7-8 with TRBJ1-2; D unresolved. The CDR3 runs 13 residues. V was trimmed by 5 bases and J by 4 bases, leaving 11 bases between them. Germline V CDR1 and CDR2: SGHVS, FQNEAQ. The CDR3 loop reads CASSTEGGYGYTF. In DNA, the CDR3 is TGTGCCAGCAGCACCGAGGGCGGCTATGGCTACACCTTC.